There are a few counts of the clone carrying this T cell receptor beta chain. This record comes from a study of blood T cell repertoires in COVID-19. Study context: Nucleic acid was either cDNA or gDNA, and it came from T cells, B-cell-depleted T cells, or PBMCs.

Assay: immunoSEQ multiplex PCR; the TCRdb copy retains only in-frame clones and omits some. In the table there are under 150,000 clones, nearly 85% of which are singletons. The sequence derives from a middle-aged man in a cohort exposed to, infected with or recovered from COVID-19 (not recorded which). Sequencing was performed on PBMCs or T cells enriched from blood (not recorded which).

CDR3 DNA sequence: TGTGCCAGCACCCGACAGGGAACTGGCTACGAGCAGTACTTC. It codes for CASTRQGTGYEQYF. This chain connects TRBV6-5 to TRBJ2-7, with 7 bases fitting TRBD1. This CDR3 region has 14 residues. The ends lost 7 bases at V and 3 bases at J; junction bases unmatched: 9. Germline V gene data show CDR1 as MNHEY and CDR2 as SVGAGI.